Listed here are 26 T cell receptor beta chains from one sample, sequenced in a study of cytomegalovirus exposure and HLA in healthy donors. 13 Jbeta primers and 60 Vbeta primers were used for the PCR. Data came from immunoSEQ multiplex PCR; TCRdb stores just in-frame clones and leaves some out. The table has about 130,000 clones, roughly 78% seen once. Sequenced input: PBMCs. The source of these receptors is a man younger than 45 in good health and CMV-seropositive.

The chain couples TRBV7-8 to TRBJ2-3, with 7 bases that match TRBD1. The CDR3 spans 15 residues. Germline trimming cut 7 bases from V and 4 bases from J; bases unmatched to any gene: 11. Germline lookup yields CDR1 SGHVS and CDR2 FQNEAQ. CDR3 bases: TGTGCCAGCACCCTTCGAACAGGGGCGTCAGATACGCAGTATTTT. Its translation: CASTLRTGASDTQYF.

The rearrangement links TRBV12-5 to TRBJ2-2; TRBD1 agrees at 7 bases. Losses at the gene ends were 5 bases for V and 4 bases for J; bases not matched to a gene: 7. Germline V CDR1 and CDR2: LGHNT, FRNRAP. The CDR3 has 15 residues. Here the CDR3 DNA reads TGTGCTAGTGGTCAGACAGGGCGTCCCACCGGGGAGCTGTTTTTT. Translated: CASGQTGRPTGELFF.

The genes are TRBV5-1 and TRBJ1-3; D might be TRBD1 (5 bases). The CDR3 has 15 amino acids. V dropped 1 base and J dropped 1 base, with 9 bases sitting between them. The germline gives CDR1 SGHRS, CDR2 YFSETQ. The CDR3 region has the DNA TGCGCCAGCAGCTTGACTCAGGGTTCTGGAAACACCATATATTTT. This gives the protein CASSLTQGSGNTIYF. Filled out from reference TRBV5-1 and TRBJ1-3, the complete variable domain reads KAGVTQTPRYLIKTRGQQVTLSCSPISGHRSVSWYQQTPGQGLQFLFEYFSETQRNKGNFPGRFSGRQFSNSRSEMNVSTLELGDSALYLCASSLTQGSGNTIYFGEGSWLTVV.

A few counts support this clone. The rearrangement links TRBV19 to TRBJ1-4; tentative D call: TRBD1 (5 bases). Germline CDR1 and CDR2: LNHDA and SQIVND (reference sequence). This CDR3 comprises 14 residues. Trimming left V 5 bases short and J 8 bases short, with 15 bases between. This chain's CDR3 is CASSGRAAMEKLFF. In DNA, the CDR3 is TGTGCCAGTAGTGGCAGGGCCGCCATGGAAAAACTGTTTTTT.

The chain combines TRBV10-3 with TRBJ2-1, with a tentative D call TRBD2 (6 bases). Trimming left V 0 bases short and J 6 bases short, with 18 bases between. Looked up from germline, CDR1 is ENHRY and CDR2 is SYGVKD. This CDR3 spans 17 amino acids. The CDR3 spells CAISESLRGISGNEQFF. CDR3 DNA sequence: TGTGCCATCAGTGAGTCATTAAGGGGCATTAGCGGCAATGAGCAGTTCTTC.

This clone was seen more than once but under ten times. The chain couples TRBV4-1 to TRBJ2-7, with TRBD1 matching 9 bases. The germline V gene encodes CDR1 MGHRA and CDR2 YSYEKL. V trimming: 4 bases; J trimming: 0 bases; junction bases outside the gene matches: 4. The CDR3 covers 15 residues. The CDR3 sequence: CASSRGTGNSYEQYF. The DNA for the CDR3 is TGCGCCAGCAGCCGAGGGACAGGGAACTCCTACGAGCAGTACTTC.

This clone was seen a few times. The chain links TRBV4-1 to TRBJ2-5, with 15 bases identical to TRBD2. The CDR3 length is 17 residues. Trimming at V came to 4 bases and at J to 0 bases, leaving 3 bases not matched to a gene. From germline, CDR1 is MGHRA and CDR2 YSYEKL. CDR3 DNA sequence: TGCGCCAGCAGCCGGACTAGCGGGGGGGGTAACCAAGAGACCCAGTACTTC. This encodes CASSRTSGGGNQETQYF.

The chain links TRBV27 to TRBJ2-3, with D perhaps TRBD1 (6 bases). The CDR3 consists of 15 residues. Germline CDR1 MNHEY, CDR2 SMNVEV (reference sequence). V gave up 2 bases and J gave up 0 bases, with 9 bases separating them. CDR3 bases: TGTGCCAGCAGTTTACCGGGACAAAGCACAGATACGCAGTATTTT. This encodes CASSLPGQSTDTQYF.

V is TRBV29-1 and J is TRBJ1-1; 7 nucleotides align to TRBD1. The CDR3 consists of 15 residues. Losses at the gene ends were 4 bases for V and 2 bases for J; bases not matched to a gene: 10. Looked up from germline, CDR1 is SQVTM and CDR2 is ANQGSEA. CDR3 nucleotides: TGCAGCGTTGCCCGGACAGGTCCGGGTAACACTGAAGCTTTCTTT. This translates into CSVARTGPGNTEAFF.

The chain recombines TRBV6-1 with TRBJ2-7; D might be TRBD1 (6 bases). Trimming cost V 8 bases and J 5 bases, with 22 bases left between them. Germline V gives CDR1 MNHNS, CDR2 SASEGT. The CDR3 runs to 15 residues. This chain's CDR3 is CASRWTVPSAHEQYF. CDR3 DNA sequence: TGTGCCAGCCGCTGGACAGTCCCTTCGGCCCACGAGCAGTACTTC.

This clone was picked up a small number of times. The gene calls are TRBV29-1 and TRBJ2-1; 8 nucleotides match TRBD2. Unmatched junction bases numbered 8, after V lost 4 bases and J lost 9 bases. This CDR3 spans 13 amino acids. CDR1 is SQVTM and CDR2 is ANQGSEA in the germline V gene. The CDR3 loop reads CSVVASGFTEQFF. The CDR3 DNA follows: TGCAGCGTTGTGGCTAGCGGGTTTACTGAGCAGTTCTTC.

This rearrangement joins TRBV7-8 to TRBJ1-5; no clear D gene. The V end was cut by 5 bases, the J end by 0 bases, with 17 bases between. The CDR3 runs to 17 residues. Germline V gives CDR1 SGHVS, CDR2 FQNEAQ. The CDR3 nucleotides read TGTGCCAGCAGCCCTTATCGGGAGACGAATAGCAATCAGCCCCAGCATTTT. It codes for CASSPYRETNSNQPQHF.

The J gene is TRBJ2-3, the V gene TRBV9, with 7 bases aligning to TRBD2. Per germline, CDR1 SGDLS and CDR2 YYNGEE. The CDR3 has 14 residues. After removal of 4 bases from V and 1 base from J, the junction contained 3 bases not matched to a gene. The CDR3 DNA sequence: TGTGCCAGCAGCTCAAGCGGGGGCACAGATACGCAGTATTTT. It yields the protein CASSSSGGTDTQYF.

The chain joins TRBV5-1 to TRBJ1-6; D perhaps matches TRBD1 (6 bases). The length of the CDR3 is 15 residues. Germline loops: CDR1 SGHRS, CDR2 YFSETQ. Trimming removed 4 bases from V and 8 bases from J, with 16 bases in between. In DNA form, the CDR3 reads TGCGCCAGCAGCGCAGTGACAGGAAATCATTCACCCCTCCACTTT. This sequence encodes CASSAVTGNHSPLHF.

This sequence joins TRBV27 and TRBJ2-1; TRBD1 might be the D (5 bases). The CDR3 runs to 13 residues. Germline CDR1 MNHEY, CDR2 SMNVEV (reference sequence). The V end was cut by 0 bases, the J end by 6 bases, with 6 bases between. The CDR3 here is CASSLSRANEQFF. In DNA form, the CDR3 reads TGTGCCAGCAGTTTATCCAGGGCCAATGAGCAGTTCTTC.

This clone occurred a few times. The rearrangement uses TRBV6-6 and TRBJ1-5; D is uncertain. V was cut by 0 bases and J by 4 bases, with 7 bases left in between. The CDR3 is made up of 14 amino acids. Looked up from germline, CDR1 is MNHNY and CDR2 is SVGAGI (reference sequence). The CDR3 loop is CASSYSHGNQPQHF. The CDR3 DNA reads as TGTGCCAGCAGTTACTCTCACGGGAATCAGCCCCAGCATTTT.

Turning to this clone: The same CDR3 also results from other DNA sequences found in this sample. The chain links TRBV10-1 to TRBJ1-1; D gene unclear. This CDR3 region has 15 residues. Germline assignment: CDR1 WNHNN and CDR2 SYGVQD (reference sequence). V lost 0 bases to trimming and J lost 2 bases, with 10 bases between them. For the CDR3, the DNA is TGCGCCAGCAGTGAGTCCGGGGAACCTAACACTGAAGCTTTCTTT. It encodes CASSESGEPNTEAFF.

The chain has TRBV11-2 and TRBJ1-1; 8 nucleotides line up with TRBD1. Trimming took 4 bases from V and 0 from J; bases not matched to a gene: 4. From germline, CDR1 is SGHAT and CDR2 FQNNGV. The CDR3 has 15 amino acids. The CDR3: CASSSGQGMNTEAFF. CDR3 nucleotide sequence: TGTGCCAGCAGCTCCGGACAGGGAATGAACACTGAAGCTTTCTTT.

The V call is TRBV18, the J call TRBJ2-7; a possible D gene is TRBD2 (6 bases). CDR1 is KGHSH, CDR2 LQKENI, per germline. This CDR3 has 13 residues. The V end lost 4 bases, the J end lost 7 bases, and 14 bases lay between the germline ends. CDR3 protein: CASSREAQGEQYF. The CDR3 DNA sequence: TGTGCCAGCTCACGGGAGGCTCAAGGGGAGCAGTACTTC.

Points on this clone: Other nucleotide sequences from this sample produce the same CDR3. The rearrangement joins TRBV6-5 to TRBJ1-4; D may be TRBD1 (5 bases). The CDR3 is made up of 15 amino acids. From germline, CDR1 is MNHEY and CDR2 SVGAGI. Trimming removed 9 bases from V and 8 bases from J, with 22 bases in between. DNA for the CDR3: TGTGCCAGTAGTGGGCATAGGGGAGGAGGAGAAAAACTGTTTTTT. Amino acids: CASSGHRGGGEKLFF.

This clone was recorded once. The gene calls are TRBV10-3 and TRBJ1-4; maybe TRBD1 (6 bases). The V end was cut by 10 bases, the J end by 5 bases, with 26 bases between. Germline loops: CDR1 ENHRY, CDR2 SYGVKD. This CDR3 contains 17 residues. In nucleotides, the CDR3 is TGTGCCACCGCGGGCGGGGGCTCTGGGGCTTTAAATGAAAAACTGTTTTTT. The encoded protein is CATAGGGSGALNEKLFF.

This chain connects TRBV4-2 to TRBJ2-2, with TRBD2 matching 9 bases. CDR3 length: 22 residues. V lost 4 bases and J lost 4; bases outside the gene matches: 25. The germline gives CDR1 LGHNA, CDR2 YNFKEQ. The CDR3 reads CASSLRFSGGISQIAGTGELFF. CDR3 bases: TGTGCCAGCAGCCTACGGTTTAGCGGGGGAATATCCCAAATCGCGGGCACCGGGGAGCTGTTTTTT.

This chain's CDR3 is CASSLAPTGKGETQYF. CDR3 nucleotide sequence: TGCGCCAGCAGCTTGGCACCGACAGGGAAGGGAGAGACCCAGTACTTC. This chain joins TRBV5-1 and TRBJ2-5; TRBD1 aligns across 7 bases. Germline V gene sequence: CDR1 SGHRS, CDR2 YFSETQ. J gave up 4 bases and V 0 bases, and 9 bases lay outside the gene matches. The length of the CDR3 is 16 residues.

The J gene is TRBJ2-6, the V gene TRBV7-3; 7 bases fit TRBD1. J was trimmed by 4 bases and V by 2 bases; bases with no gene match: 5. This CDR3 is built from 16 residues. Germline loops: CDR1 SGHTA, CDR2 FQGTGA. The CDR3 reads CASSLEGAKGANVLTF. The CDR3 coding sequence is TGTGCCAGCAGCTTAGAGGGGGCGAAAGGGGCCAACGTCCTGACTTTC.

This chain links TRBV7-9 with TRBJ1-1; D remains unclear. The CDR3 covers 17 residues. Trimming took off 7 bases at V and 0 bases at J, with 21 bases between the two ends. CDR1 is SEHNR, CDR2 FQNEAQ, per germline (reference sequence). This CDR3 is CASNIGRRTEMNTEAFF. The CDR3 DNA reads TGTGCCAGCAACATAGGACGGAGGACCGAGATGAACACTGAAGCTTTCTTT.

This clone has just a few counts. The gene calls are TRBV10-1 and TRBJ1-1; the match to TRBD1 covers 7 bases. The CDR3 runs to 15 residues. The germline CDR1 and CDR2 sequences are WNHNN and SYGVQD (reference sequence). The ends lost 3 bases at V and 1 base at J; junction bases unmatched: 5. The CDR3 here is CASSDTGAKNTEAFF. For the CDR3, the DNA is TGCGCCAGCAGTGACACAGGGGCCAAGAACACTGAAGCTTTCTTT.